The rows below give T cell receptor beta chains drawn from one sample of a study of breast tumors, draining lymph nodes, adjacent tissues. In TCRdb, the multiplex PCR reads were re-called with MiXCR into one record per CDR3 protein. The sample consists of around 150,000 distinct CDR3 sequences, about 31% of them appearing once. What was sequenced was axillary lymph node tissue. These receptors were collected from a female donor with breast cancer. Some clones in this sample may be carry-over from other donors' samples. The conserved cysteine and the conserved F or W are not part of the CDR3 here. Fields, in order: CDR3 protein, clone size, CDR3 length, V gene. Only some rows state a clone size, as once, few, many or a class for expanded clones.

CDR3: ATSDSGRRAGGADEQF; size: many; length: 16; V: TRBV24-1
CDR3: ASSPQGDEQF; size: few; length: 10; V: TRBV18
CDR3: ASSQEVGQGGFQETQY; size: NA; length: 16; V: TRBV4-1
CDR3: AISESGSWGNEQF; size: many; length: 13; V: TRBV10-3
CDR3: AITASGGPQF; size: once; length: 10; V: TRBV10-3
CDR3: ASSKDRDHYGYT; size: NA; length: 12; V: TRBV6-5
CDR3: ASSDLGTSGGWEQY; size: many; length: 14; V: TRBV6-1
CDR3: ATSDHRGGKDTQY; size: NA; length: 13; V: TRBV24-1
CDR3: ASSETPGTQETQY; size: NA; length: 13; V: TRBV10-1
CDR3: ASSGETGGDYGYT; size: many; length: 13; V: TRBV5-6
CDR3: ASNLAGSLDTQY; size: many; length: 12; V: TRBV11-2
CDR3: ASSFVGGRNIQY; size: NA; length: 12; V: TRBV28
CDR3: ASSSPFSGLVYGYT; size: many; length: 14; V: TRBV7-9
CDR3: ASSPPQGGTDTQY; size: many; length: 13; V: TRBV6-5
CDR3: AWSVLRANYGYT; size: many; length: 12; V: TRBV30
CDR3: ASTTQGNYGYT; size: many; length: 11; V: TRBV12-3/TRBV12-4
CDR3: ASSPEGAHQPQH; size: many; length: 12; V: TRBV18
CDR3: ASSDGGLAETQY; size: many; length: 12; V: TRBV2
CDR3: SARVRDTNYEQY; size: many; length: 12; V: TRBV20-1
CDR3: ASSLVGRWGRGSPLH; size: many; length: 15; V: TRBV11-2
CDR3: ASSQLREETQY; size: many; length: 11; V: TRBV5-1
CDR3: ASSPGTSGDNEQF; size: many; length: 13; V: TRBV19
CDR3: SASSKWDQPQH; size: many; length: 11; V: TRBV20-1
CDR3: ASSETGRRETQY; size: few; length: 12; V: TRBV28
CDR3: ASSSGRGSQETQY; size: NA; length: 13; V: TRBV5-1
CDR3: ASSSTGSTDTQY; size: many; length: 12; V: TRBV7-9
CDR3: ASSLDWVSGGAGEQF; size: NA; length: 15; V: TRBV11-1
CDR3: ASSLPASQGYT; size: many; length: 11; V: TRBV7-6
CDR3: ASSQQLFTDTQY; size: many; length: 12; V: TRBV3-1
CDR3: SGGGGREETQY; size: many; length: 11; V: TRBV20-1
CDR3: ATSDRGLANTGELF; size: many; length: 14; V: TRBV24-1
CDR3: ASSPGDRNPDTQY; size: many; length: 13; V: TRBV11-2
CDR3: ASQSGPTNEKLF; size: many; length: 12; V: TRBV5-1
CDR3: ASSDGLPTDTQY; size: many; length: 12; V: TRBV6-1
CDR3: ASSIYSEQF; size: many; length: 9; V: TRBV19
CDR3: SAIDIGYNEKLF; size: many; length: 12; V: TRBV20-1
CDR3: SARIMGQGWDNEQF; size: many; length: 14; V: TRBV20-1
CDR3: ASSLGSSGGGTLR; size: NA; length: 13; V: TRBV5-1
CDR3: ASSPTAAGGNTGELF; size: many; length: 15; V: TRBV6-4
CDR3: ASSLMGSGNTGELF; size: many; length: 14; V: TRBV7-3
CDR3: ASSPGTDYGYT; size: many; length: 11; V: TRBV11-2
CDR3: ASSDPGTPNIQY; size: many; length: 12; V: TRBV25-1
CDR3: ASSLSTGLNSPLH; size: many; length: 13; V: TRBV5-1
CDR3: ASSLWGERNTIY; size: NA; length: 12; V: TRBV5-1
CDR3: ASGLNLGVSNQPQH; size: NA; length: 14; V: TRBV6-1